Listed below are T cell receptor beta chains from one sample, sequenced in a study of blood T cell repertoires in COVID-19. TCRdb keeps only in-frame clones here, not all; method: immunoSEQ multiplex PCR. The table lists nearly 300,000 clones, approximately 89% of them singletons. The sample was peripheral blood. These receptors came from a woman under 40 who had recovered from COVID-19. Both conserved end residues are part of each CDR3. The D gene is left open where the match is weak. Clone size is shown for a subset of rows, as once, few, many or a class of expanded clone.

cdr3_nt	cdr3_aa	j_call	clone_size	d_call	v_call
TGTGCCAGCCATCTGACAGGGGGAAACACTGAAGCTTTCTTT	CASHLTGGNTEAFF	TRBJ1-1	-	TRBD1	TRBV28
TGTGCCAGTAGTATTTCAGGAGGGGGCTCTCCCCATCAGCCCCAGCATTTT	CASSISGGGSPHQPQHF	TRBJ1-5	-	TRBD1	TRBV19
TGTGCCAGCAGTTTTGCATACAGGGGGACCACCGGGGAGCTGTTTTTT	CASSFAYRGTTGELFF	TRBJ2-2	-	TRBD1	TRBV28
TGTGCCACCAGTGATGCGACAGGGTTAGGCTATGGCTACACCTTC	CATSDATGLGYGYTF	TRBJ1-2	-	TRBD1	TRBV24-1
TGTGCCAGCAGTTACGACAGGATGAACAATGAGCAGTTCTTC	CASSYDRMNNEQFF	TRBJ2-1	-	-	TRBV6-5
TGTGCCAGCATGTCCGGGACTAGCGGGATTCAAGAGACCCAGTACTTC	CASMSGTSGIQETQYF	TRBJ2-5	-	TRBD2	TRBV2
TGTGCCAGCTCACCTGGGGGAGGGGTCAATCAGCCCCAGCATTTT	CASSPGGGVNQPQHF	TRBJ1-5	-	-	TRBV18
TGTGCCACCAGTGAGCCCGGGACAACGACCAACTACGAGCAGTACTTC	CATSEPGTTTNYEQYF	TRBJ2-7	-	-	TRBV24-1
TGTGCCAGTTCCTCCTCAGGGGTAAATATAGCCAAAAACATTCAGTACTTC	CASSSSGVNIAKNIQYF	TRBJ2-4	-	-	TRBV19
TGTGCCAGCAGCTTACAGGGGCCCCTCCACTTT	CASSLQGPLHF	TRBJ1-6	-	-	TRBV7-9
TGTGCCAGCAGCCAAGTCAGCCAGGGCTCACCCCTCCACTTT	CASSQVSQGSPLHF	TRBJ1-6	once	-	TRBV4-2
TGTGCCACCAGTGATCCGGGACAGGGGTACACAGATACGCAGTATTTT	CATSDPGQGYTDTQYF	TRBJ2-3	-	TRBD1	TRBV24-1
TGTGCCAGCAGCTTTTTGGACAGGGAGGGAGGCTACACCTTC	CASSFLDREGGYTF	TRBJ1-2	once	TRBD1	TRBV7-9